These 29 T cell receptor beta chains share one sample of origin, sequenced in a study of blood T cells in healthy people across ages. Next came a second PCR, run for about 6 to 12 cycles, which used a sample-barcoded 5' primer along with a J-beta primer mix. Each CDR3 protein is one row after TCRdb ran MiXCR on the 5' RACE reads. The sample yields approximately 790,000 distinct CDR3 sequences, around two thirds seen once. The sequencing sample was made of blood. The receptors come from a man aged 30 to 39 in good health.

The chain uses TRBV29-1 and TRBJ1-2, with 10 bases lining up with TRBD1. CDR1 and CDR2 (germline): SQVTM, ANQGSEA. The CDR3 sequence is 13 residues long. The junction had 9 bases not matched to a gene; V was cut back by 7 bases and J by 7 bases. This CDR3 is CSAPGTGAGGYTF. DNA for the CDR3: TGCAGCGCCCCAGGGACAGGGGCCGGTGGCTACACCTTC.

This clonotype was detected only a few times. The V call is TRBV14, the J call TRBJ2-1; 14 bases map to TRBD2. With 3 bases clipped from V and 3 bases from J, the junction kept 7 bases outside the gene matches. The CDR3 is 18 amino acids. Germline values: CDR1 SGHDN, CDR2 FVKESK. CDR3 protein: CASSHSGTSGGFYNEQFF. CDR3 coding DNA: TGTGCCAGCAGCCACTCCGGGACTAGCGGGGGTTTCTACAATGAGCAGTTCTTC. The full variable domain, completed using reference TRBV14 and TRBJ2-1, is EAGVTQFPSHSVIEKGQTVTLRCDPISGHDNLYWYRRVMGKEIKFLLHFVKESKQDESGMPNNRFLAERTGGTYSTLKVQPAELEDSGVYFCASSHSGTSGGFYNEQFFGPGTRLTVL.

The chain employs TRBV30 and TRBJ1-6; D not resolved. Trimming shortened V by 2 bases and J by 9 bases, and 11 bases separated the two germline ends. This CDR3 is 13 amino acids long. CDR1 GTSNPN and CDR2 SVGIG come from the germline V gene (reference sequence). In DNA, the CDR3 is TGTGCCTGGAGTAAGGTTGACGGTTCACCCCTCCACTTT. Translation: CAWSKVDGSPLHF. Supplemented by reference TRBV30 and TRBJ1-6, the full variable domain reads SQTIHQWPATLVQPVGSPLSLECTVEGTSNPNLYWYRQAAGRGLQLLFYSVGIGQISSEVPQNLSASRPQDRQFILSSKKLLLSDSGFYLCAWSKVDGSPLHFGNGTRLTVT.

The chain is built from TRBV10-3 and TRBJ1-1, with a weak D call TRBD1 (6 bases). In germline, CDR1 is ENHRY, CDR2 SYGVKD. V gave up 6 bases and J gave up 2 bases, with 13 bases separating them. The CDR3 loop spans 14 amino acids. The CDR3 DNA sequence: TGTGCCATCAGGCCGGACAGTCCCAACACTGAAGCTTTCTTT. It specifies CAIRPDSPNTEAFF.

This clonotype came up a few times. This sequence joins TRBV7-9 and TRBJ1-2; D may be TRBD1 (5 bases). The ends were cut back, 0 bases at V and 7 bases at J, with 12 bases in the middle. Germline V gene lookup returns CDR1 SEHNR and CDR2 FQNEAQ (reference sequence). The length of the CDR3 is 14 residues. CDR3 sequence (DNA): TGTGCCAGCAGCTTAGCTGGAGGGGCTCTTGGCTACACCTTC. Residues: CASSLAGGALGYTF. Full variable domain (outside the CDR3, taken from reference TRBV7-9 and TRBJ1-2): DTGVSQNPRHKITKRGQNVTFRCDPISEHNRLYWYRQTLGQGPEFLTYFQNEAQLEKSRLLSDRFSAERPKGSFSTLEIQRTEQGDSAMYLCASSLAGGALGYTFGSGTRLTVV.

CDR3 loop: CASSLMGQYYNEQYF. The CDR3 DNA sequence: TGTGCCAGCAGCTTAATGGGACAATACTACAATGAGCAGTACTTC. The rearrangement links TRBV7-2 to TRBJ2-1; D is possibly TRBD1 (6 bases). The closer fit of TRBJ2-7 to the DNA end suggests the J call may be wrong. This CDR3 has 15 amino acids. Germline CDR1 is SGHTA and CDR2 is FQGNSA.

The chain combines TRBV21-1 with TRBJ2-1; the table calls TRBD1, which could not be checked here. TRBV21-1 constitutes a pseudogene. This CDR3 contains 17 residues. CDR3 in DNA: TGTGCCAGCAGCAAAGGCCCCCGACAGGGCCCGGGGGATGAGCAGTTCTTC. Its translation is CASSKGPRQGPGDEQFF.

The CDR3 is CSAFRPANTEAFF. CDR3 bases: TGCAGTGCTTTCCGGCCAGCGAACACTGAAGCTTTCTTT. This chain links TRBV20-1 with TRBJ1-1; the D is unclear. This CDR3 is 13 amino acids long. With 5 bases removed from V and 1 base from J, the gap between germline ends came to 11 bases. Germline CDR1 DFQATT, CDR2 SNEGSKA (reference sequence).

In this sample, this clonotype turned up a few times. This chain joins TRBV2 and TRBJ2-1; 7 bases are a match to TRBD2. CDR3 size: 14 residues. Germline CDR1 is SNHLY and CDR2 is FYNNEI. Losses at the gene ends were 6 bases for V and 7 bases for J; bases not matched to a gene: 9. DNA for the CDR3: TGTGCCAGCAGGTCTACGGGGGGAAGGAATGAGCAGTTCTTC. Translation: CASRSTGGRNEQFF.

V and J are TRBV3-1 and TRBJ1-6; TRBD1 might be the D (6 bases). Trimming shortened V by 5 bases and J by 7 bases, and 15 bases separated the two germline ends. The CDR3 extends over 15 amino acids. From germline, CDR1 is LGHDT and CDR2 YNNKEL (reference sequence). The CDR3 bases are TGTGCCAGCAGCACGCCGGGACAACTGAATTCACCCCTCCACTTT. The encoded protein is CASSTPGQLNSPLHF.

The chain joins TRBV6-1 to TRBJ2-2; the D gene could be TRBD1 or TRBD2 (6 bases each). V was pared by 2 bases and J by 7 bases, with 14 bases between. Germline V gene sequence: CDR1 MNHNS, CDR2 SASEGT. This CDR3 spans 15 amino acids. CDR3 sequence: CASSETRGQGGELFF. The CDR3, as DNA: TGTGCCAGCAGTGAAACCCGGGGGCAAGGCGGGGAGCTGTTTTTT.

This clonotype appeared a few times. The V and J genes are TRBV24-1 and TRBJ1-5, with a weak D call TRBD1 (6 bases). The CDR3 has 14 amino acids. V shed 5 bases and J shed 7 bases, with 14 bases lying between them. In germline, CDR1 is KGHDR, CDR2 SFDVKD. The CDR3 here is CATSALGGHQPQHF. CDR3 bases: TGTGCCACCAGTGCCCTGGGGGGGCACCAGCCCCAGCATTTT.

The CDR3 is CASSNAGTKYNEQFF. The CDR3 coding sequence is TGTGCCAGCAGTAACGCCGGGACGAAGTACAATGAGCAGTTCTTC. The chain uses TRBV11-1 and TRBJ2-1, with D possibly being TRBD1 or TRBD2 (5 bases each). CDR1 and CDR2 (germline): SGHAT, FQDESV (reference sequence). V lost 6 bases and J lost 4, with 16 bases in between. The CDR3 totals 15 residues.

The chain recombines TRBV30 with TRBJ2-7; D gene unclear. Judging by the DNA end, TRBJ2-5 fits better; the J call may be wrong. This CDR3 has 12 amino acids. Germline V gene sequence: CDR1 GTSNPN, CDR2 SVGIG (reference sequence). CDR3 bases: TGTGCCTGGAGTGGGCCTGGGGAGACCCAGTACTTC. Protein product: CAWSGPGETQYF.

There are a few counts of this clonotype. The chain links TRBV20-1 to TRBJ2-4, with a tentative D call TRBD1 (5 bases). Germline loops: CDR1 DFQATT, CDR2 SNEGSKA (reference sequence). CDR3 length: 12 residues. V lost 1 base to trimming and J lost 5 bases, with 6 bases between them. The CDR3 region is CSARVGENIQYF. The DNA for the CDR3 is TGCAGTGCTAGAGTAGGGGAAAACATTCAGTACTTC.

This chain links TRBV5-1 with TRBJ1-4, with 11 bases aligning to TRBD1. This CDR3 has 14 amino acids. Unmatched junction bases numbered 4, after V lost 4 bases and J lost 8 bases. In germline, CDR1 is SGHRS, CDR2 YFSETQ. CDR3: CASSAGQGVEKLFF. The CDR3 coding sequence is TGCGCCAGCAGCGCGGGACAGGGGGTGGAAAAACTGTTTTTT. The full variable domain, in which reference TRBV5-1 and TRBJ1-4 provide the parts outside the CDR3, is KAGVTQTPRYLIKTRGQQVTLSCSPISGHRSVSWYQQTPGQGLQFLFEYFSETQRNKGNFPGRFSGRQFSNSRSEMNVSTLELGDSALYLCASSAGQGVEKLFFGSGTQLSVL.

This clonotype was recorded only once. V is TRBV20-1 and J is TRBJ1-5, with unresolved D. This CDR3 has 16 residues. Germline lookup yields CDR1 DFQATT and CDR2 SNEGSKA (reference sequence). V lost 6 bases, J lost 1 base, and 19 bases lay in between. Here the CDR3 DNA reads TGCAGTGCAAGCCCCCCCCTATCGGCGAGCAATCAGCCCCAGCATTTT. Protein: CSASPPLSASNQPQHF.

As DNA, the CDR3 is TGTGCCAGCAGCTTACCGGTTCGGGCCTACGAGCAGTACTTC. Protein: CASSLPVRAYEQYF. The gene calls are TRBV7-3 and TRBJ2-5; D gene ambiguous. The closer fit of TRBJ2-7 to the DNA end suggests the J call may be wrong. Germline V gene sequence: CDR1 SGHTA, CDR2 FQGTGA. The CDR3 is 14 amino acids.

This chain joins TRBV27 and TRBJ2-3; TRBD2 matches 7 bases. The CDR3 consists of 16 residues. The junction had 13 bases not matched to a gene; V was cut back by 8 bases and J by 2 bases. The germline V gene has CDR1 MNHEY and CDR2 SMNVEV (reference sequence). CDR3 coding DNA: TGTGCCAGCCGTCCATGGGAAAGCGGGAACACAGATACGCAGTATTTT. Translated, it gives CASRPWESGNTDTQYF.

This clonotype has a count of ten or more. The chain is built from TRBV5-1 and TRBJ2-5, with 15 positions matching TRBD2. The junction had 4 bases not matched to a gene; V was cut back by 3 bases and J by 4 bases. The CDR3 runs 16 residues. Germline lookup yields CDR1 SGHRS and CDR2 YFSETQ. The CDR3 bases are TGCGCCAGCAGCTCGGGACTAGCGGGGGGTAGAGAGACCCAGTACTTC. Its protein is CASSSGLAGGRETQYF.

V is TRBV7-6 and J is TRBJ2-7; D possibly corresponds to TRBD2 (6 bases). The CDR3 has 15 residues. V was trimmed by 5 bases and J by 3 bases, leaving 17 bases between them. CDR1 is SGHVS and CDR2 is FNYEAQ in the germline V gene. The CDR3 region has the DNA TGTGCCAGCAGCCCCAATGGAACGGGGGTCTACGAGCAGTACTTC. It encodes CASSPNGTGVYEQYF.

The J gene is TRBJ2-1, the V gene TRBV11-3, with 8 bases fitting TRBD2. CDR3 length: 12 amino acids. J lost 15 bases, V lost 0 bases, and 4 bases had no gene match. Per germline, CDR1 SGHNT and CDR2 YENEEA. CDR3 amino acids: CASSLESGGVFF. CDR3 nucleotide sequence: TGTGCCAGCAGCTTAGAGAGCGGGGGTGTGTTCTTC.

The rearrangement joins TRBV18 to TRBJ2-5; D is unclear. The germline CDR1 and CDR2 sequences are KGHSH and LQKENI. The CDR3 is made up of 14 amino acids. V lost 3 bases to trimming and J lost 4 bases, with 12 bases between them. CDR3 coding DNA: TGTGCCAGCTCACCGATCAAGGGCCCAGAGACCCAGTACTTC. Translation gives CASSPIKGPETQYF.

The CDR3 sequence is CASSFYRSILTDTQYF. As DNA, the CDR3 is TGTGCCAGCAGTTTTTATAGGAGCATACTCACAGATACGCAGTATTTT. The chain combines TRBV12-3 or TRBV12-4 with TRBJ2-3; no reliable D call. The V end was cut by 3 bases, the J end by 2 bases, with 15 bases between. CDR3 length: 16 amino acids.

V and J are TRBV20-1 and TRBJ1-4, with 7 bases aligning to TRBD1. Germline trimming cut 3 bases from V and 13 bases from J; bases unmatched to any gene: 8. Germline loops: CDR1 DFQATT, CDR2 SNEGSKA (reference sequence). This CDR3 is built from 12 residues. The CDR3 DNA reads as TGCAGTGCTAGTCGCGGACAGGCAGGACTGTTTTTT. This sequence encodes CSASRGQAGLFF.

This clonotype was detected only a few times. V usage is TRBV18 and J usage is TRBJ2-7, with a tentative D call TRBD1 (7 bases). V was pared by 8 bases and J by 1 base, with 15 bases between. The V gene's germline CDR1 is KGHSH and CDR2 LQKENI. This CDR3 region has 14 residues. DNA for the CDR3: TGTGCCAGCAGCCCCGGGGGACAGTCCTACGAGCAGTACTTC. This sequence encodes CASSPGGQSYEQYF. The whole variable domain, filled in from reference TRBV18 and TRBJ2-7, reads NAGVMQNPRHLVRRRGQEARLRCSPMKGHSHVYWYRQLPEEGLKFMVYLQKENIIDESGMPKERFSAEFPKEGPSILRIQQVVRGDSAAYFCASSPGGQSYEQYFGPGTRLTVT.

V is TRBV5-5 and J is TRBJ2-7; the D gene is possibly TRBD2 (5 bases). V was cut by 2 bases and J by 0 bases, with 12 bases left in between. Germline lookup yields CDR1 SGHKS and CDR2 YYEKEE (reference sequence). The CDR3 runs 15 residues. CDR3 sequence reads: CASSLVPRGSYEQYF. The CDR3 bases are TGTGCCAGCAGCTTAGTCCCCCGGGGCTCCTACGAGCAGTACTTC.

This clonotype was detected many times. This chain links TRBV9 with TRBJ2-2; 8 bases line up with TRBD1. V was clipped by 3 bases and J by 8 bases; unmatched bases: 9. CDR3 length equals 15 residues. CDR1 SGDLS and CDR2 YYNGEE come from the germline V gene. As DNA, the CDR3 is TGTGCCAGCAGCGGCCAGGGGGCGCTTGCGGGGGAGCTGTTTTTT. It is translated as CASSGQGALAGELFF.

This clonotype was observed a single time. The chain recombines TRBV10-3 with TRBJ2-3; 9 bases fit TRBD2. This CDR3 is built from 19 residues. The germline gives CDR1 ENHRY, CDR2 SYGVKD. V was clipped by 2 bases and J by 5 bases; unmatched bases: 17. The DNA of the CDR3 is TGTGCCATCAGTGAGAGGGCCAGAACTATAGCGGGAGATGGAGATACGCAGTATTTT. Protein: CAISERARTIAGDGDTQYF.